A single TCR beta chain is shown here with its context. Losses at the gene ends were 3 bases for V and 0 bases for J; bases not matched to a gene: 3. This CDR3 has 16 residues. The germline V gene has CDR1 SGHRS and CDR2 YFSETQ. The entry originates in a study of blood T cell repertoires in COVID-19. Libraries were prepared by immunoSEQ multiplex PCR; TCRdb keeps only in-frame clonotypes and omits some of them. The sample records 60,000 to 70,000 clones, more than 90% being singletons. The specimen sequenced was peripheral blood. This TCR was sampled from a human donor with active COVID-19. The donor label of this sample is uncertain. This chain uses TRBV5-1 with TRBJ2-6; 7 positions match TRBD1. The CDR3 coding sequence is TGCGCCAGCAGCTGGGGACAGCCCTCTGGGGCCAACGTCCTGACTTTC. Protein sequence: CASSWGQPSGANVLTF.